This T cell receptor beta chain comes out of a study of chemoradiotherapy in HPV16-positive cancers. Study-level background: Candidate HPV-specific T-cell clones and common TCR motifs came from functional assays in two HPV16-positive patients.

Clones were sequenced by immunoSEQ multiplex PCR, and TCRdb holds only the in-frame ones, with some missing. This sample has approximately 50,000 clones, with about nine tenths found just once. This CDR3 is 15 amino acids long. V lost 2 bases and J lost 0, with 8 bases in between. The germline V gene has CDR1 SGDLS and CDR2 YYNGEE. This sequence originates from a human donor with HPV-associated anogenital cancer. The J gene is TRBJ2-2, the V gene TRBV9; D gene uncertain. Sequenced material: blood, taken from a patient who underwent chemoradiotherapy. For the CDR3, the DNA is TGTGCCAGCAGCGTCGGCAGGACGAACACCGGGGAGCTGTTTTTT. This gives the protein CASSVGRTNTGELFF.